This record looks at one TCR beta chain sequence and its context. This sample was taken from a study of blood T cell repertoires in COVID-19. Study-wide background: Acute and convalescent COVID-19 specimens originated in the United States, Italy and Spain. PBMCs, B-cell-depleted T cells, or T cells provided the cDNA or gDNA that made up the material.

Germline V gene data show CDR1 as SGHKS and CDR2 as YYEKEE (reference sequence). CDR3 length: 14 amino acids. The V end was cut by 6 bases, the J end by 4 bases, with 15 bases between. The authors' processing: Amplification of reference gene primers was used by the study to estimate nucleated cell counts. Here immunoSEQ multiplex PCR was the method, and the copy in TCRdb shows in-frame clones only, minus some. V and J calls plus clone size are reproduced from that table; the DNA served to infer D and trimming. The top ten hold about 7% of the sample, which has some 240,000 clones, less than 85% seen once.

This sequence was found in a woman in her sixties or seventies with acute or convalescent COVID-19. V and J are TRBV5-5 and TRBJ2-3; perhaps TRBD2 as D (7 bases). Material: peripheral blood. CDR3 region: CASTHQGRADTQYF. The DNA of the CDR3 is TGTGCCAGCACCCACCAGGGGAGGGCAGATACGCAGTATTTT.